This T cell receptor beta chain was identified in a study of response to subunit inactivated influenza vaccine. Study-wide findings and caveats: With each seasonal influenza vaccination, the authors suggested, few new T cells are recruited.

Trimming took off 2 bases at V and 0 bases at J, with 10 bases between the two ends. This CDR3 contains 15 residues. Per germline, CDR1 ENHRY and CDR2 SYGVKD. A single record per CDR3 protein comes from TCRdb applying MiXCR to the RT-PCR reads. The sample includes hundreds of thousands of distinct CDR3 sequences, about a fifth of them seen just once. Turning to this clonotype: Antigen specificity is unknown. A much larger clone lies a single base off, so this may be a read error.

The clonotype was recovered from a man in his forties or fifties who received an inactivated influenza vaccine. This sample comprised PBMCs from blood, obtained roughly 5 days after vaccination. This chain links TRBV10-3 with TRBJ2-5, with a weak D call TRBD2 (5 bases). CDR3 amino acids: CAISEVLLDQETQYF. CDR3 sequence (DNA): TGTGCCATCAGTGAGGTACTACTAGACCAAGAGACCCAGTACTTC.